Listed here are 14 T cell receptor beta chains from one sample, sequenced in a study of blood T cell repertoires in COVID-19. Profiling relied on immunoSEQ multiplex PCR, and the TCRdb table lists in-frame clones only, not all of them. In the table there are roughly 120,000 clones, approximately 85% of which are singletons. Sequencing input: peripheral blood. These receptors were taken from a man aged 35 to 55 with acute or convalescent COVID-19.

V and J are TRBV7-8 and TRBJ2-5; D is unresolved. Germline V lookup: CDR1 SGHVS, CDR2 FQNEAQ. The V end lost 6 bases, the J end lost 5 bases, and 13 bases lay between the germline ends. The CDR3 is 13 residues long. The CDR3 loop reads CASSLSRVETQYF. DNA of the CDR3: TGTGCCAGCAGTTTAAGCCGGGTGGAGACCCAGTACTTC.

The chain uses TRBV5-6 and TRBJ1-6; unclear D gene. CDR3 length equals 16 residues. Trimming pared 0 bases from V and 1 base from J, leaving 8 bases between. The germline CDR1 and CDR2 sequences are SGHDT and YYEEEE. In nucleotides, the CDR3 is TGTGCCAGCAGCTTGGACAGTCGATCCTATAATTCACCCCTCCACTTT. Its protein is CASSLDSRSYNSPLHF.

The chain links TRBV6-1 to TRBJ1-2; D not certain. The germline V gene has CDR1 MNHNS and CDR2 SASEGT. Trimming pared 2 bases from V and 1 base from J, leaving 8 bases between. The CDR3 has 14 residues. The CDR3 loop reads CASSEIGLNYGYTF. CDR3 DNA: TGTGCCAGCAGTGAAATTGGGCTTAACTATGGCTACACCTTC.

V and J are TRBV24-1 and TRBJ1-5; the D is unclear. Germline values: CDR1 KGHDR, CDR2 SFDVKD. The CDR3 extends over 15 amino acids. V was clipped by 3 bases and J by 0 bases, with 8 bases between them. The CDR3 sequence is CATSDPQYSNQPQHF. Here the CDR3 DNA reads TGTGCCACCAGTGATCCACAGTATAGCAATCAGCCCCAGCATTTT.

This chain uses TRBV21-1 with TRBJ1-6; the table's D call, TRBD1, was not checked against the DNA. TRBV21-1 is deemed a pseudogene. The CDR3 length is 14 residues. The DNA for the CDR3 is TGTGCCAGCAACCGACAAACAGGGCGGTCACCCCTCCACTTT. This sequence encodes CASNRQTGRSPLHF.

This clone was seen once. The J gene is TRBJ2-7, the V gene TRBV4-3; tentative D call: TRBD2 (6 bases). This CDR3 spans 16 amino acids. Germline V gives CDR1 LGHNA, CDR2 YSLEER. Deletions cut 3 bases from V and 0 bases from J, with 15 bases between. DNA for the CDR3: TGCGCCAGCAGCCAGGAAAGGGACGGGAGCTCCTACGAGCAGTACTTC. Translated, it gives CASSQERDGSSYEQYF.

The V call is TRBV11-2, the J call TRBJ2-1, with TRBD2 matching 8 bases. With 4 bases clipped from V and 7 bases from J, the junction kept 15 bases outside the gene matches. CDR1 is SGHAT, CDR2 FQNNGV, per germline. The CDR3 sequence is 17 residues long. CDR3 in DNA: TGTGCCAGCAGCTCTCCCCCTTCCGGGGGGGCTTGGAATGAGCAGTTCTTC. It codes for CASSSPPSGGAWNEQFF.

The chain uses TRBV5-6 and TRBJ2-1; the D gene is possibly TRBD2 (6 bases). The CDR3 covers 15 residues. The germline gives CDR1 SGHDT, CDR2 YYEEEE. Trimming pared 1 base from V and 0 bases from J, leaving 8 bases between. The CDR3 DNA reads as TGTGCCAGCAGCTTGCGGGGGAGCTCCTACAATGAGCAGTTCTTC. Translation: CASSLRGSSYNEQFF.

V gene TRBV30 combines with J gene TRBJ2-3; no reliable D call. The germline gives CDR1 GTSNPN, CDR2 SVGIG (reference sequence). V was trimmed by 3 bases and J by 6 bases, leaving 7 bases between them. The length of the CDR3 is 11 residues. In DNA form, the CDR3 reads TGTGCCTGGAGGCTAGTTGATACGCAGTATTTT. The encoded protein is CAWRLVDTQYF.

The chain carries TRBV29-1 and TRBJ2-3; D might be TRBD2 (7 bases). The CDR3 runs 16 residues. Trimming removed 4 bases at V and 1 base at J, with 18 bases between. Germline loops: CDR1 SQVTM, CDR2 ANQGSEA. Here the CDR3 reads CSVVRRGGVRTDTQYF. The CDR3 DNA sequence: TGCAGCGTTGTGCGGAGGGGGGGGGTCCGCACAGATACGCAGTATTTT.

The V call is TRBV6-1, the J call TRBJ1-2; possible D gene TRBD1, 5 bases. Trimming cost V 2 bases and J 3 bases, with 7 bases left between them. This CDR3 has 13 residues. Germline loops: CDR1 MNHNS, CDR2 SASEGT. The CDR3 bases are TGTGCCAGCAGTGAACTCAGGGACTATGGCTACACCTTC. Its protein product is CASSELRDYGYTF.

This clone was recorded a few times. The chain recombines TRBV7-8 with TRBJ2-5; tentatively, D is TRBD2 (6 bases). Germline CDR1 SGHVS, CDR2 FQNEAQ. The CDR3 extends over 15 amino acids. V gave up 6 bases and J gave up 2 bases, with 16 bases separating them. Here the CDR3 DNA reads TGTGCCAGCAGTCCTTTGGGGGGACGACAAGAGACCCAGTACTTC. The encoded protein is CASSPLGGRQETQYF.

This clone was seen a single time. This chain links TRBV12-3 or TRBV12-4 with TRBJ1-1; D call uncertain. The CDR3 sequence is 13 residues long. V was cut by 2 bases and J by 11 bases, with 15 bases left in between. The chain's CDR3 is CASSLPGAHGAFF. DNA of the CDR3: TGTGCCAGCAGTTTACCGGGAGCGCATGGTGCTTTCTTT.

The DNA for the CDR3 is TGTGCCAGCAGCTTAGCGTCCGGGGTGAATCAGCCCCAGCATTTT. Its protein product is CASSLASGVNQPQHF. V and J are TRBV7-8 and TRBJ1-5; D remains unclear. CDR3 length: 15 amino acids. With 0 bases removed from V and 4 bases from J, the gap between germline ends came to 10 bases. CDR1 SGHVS and CDR2 FQNEAQ come from the germline V gene.